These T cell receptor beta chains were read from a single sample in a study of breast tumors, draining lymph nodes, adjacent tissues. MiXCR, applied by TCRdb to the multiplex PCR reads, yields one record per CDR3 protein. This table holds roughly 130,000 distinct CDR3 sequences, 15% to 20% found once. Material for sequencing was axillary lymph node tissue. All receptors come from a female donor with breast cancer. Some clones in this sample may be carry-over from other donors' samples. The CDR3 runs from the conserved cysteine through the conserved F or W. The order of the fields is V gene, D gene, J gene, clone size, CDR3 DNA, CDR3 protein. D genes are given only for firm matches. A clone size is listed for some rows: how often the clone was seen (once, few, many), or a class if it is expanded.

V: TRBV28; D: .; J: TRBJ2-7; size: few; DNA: TGTGCCAGCAGTAATAGGGGGACCGGGACAATAACCTACGAGCAGTACTTC; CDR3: CASSNRGTGTITYEQYF
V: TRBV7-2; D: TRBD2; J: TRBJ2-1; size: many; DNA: TGTGCCAGCAGCTTAGCTGCGGGGGGCTTCGATGAGCAGTTCTTC; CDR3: CASSLAAGGFDEQFF
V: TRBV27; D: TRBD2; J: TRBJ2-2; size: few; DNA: TGTGCCAGCAGTTCCCCGGGACTAGGAACCGGGGAGCTGTTTTTT; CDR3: CASSSPGLGTGELFF
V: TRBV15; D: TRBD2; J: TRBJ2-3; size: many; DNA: TGTGCCACCAGCAGAGGCGGGAGGGGCAATACGCAGTATTTT; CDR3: CATSRGGRGNTQYF
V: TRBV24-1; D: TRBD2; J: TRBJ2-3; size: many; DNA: TGTGCCACCAGTGATCAGCCGGGGACTACTCAAAGCACAGATACGCAGTATTTT; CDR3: CATSDQPGTTQSTDTQYF
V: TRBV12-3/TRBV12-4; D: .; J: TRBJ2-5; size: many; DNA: TGTGCCAGCAGTTTGAGTGGAGGGGGAGAGACCCAGTACTTC; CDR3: CASSLSGGGETQYF
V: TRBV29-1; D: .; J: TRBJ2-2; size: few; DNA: TGCAGCGTAGACGGGGGGCCAACCGGGGAGCTGTTTTTT; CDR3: CSVDGGPTGELFF
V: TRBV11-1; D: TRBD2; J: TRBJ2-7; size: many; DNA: TGTGCCAGCAGCTGGACTAGCGGCACTACCTACGAGCAGTACTTC; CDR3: CASSWTSGTTYEQYF
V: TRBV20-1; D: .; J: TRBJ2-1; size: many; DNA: TGCAGTGCTACTGCACAGCTTGGACAAGCCTTCAATGAGCAGTTCTTC; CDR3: CSATAQLGQAFNEQFF
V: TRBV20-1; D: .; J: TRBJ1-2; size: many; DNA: TGCAGTGCCCTACCGGGGGAGAGATCCTATGGCTACACCTTC; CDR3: CSALPGERSYGYTF
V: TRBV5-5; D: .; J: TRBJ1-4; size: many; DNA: TGTGCCAGCAGCACCTACAAGGAAAAACTGTTTTTT; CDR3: CASSTYKEKLFF
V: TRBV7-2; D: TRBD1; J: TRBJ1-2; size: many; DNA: TGTGCCAGCAGCCCAGGACAGGGGGCCATCTATGGCTACACCTTC; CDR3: CASSPGQGAIYGYTF
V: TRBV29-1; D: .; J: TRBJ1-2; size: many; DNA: TGCAGCGTTGAAGCACGGGGCGAGGACTATGGCTACACCTTC; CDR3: CSVEARGEDYGYTF
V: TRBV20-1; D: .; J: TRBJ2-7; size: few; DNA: TGCAGTGCTAGAGGCAGGGGGGACGAGCAGCACTTC; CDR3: CSARGRGDEQHF
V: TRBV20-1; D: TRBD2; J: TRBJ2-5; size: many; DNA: TGCAGAGCTGCTACTAGCGGACAAGAGACCCAGTACTTC; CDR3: CRAATSGQETQYF
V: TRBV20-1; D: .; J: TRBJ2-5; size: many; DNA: TGCAGTGCTAGGCAGGGGCTTGGGACCCAGTACTTC; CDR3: CSARQGLGTQYF
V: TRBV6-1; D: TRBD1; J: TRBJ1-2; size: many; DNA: TGTGCCAGCAGTACCGGGACAGGGGACGGCTACACCTTC; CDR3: CASSTGTGDGYTF
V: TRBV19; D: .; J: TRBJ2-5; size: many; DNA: TGTGCCAGTAGTTCCTTGCGGGACATTGGATCTGTGACCCAGTACTTC; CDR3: CASSSLRDIGSVTQYF
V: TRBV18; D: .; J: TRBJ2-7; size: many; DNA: TGTGCCAGCCGGCGGACAGACAGCTCCTACGAGCAGTACTTC; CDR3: CASRRTDSSYEQYF
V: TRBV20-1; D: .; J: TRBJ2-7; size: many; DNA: TGCAGTGCTAGAGATTCGGCGGGTAGCGTCTACGAGCAGTACTTC; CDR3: CSARDSAGSVYEQYF
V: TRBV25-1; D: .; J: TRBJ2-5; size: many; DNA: TGTGCCAGCAGTGAAGTGGATTGGGGGAAGACCCAGTACTTC; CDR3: CASSEVDWGKTQYF
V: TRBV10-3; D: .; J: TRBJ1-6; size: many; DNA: TGTGCCATCACTGGACACCCCGATAATTCACCCCTCCACTTT; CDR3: CAITGHPDNSPLHF
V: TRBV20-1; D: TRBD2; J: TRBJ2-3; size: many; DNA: TGCAGTGCTAGACCTAGGACTAGCGGGGTTCTCACAGATACGCAGTATTTT; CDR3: CSARPRTSGVLTDTQYF
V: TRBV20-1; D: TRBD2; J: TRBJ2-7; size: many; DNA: TGCAGTGCTAGAGATCCTACTAGCGGGAGGGAGCAGTACTTC; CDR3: CSARDPTSGREQYF
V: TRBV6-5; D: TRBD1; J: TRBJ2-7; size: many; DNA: TGTGCCAGCAGTTACAACAGGGGGCCCAACGAGCAGTACTTC; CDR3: CASSYNRGPNEQYF
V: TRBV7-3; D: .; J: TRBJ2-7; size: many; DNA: TGTGCCAGCAGCTTAACGGGGGACCAGAACTACGAGCAGTACTTC; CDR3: CASSLTGDQNYEQYF
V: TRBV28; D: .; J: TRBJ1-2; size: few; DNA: TGTGCCAGCAGTTCTGGGGGGGCCGCTAACTATGGCTACACCTTC; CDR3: CASSSGGAANYGYTF
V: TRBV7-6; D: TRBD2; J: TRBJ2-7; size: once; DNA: TGTGCCAGCAGGTGGGGAGGGAGCGAGCAGTACTTC; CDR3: CASRWGGSEQYF
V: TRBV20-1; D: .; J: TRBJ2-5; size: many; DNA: TGCAGTGCTAGAAAGTATGCCCAAGAGACCCAGTACTTC; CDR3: CSARKYAQETQYF
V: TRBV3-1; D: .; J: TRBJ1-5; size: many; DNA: TGTGCCAGCAGCCAGCAGGGGAAGCAGCCCCAGCATTTT; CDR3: CASSQQGKQPQHF
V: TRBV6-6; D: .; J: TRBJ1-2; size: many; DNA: TGTGCCAGCAGTTACTCTTTGGACAGACACGGCTACACCTTC; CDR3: CASSYSLDRHGYTF
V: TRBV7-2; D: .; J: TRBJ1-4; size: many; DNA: TGTGCCAGCAGCTTGACCGGGGCCGCAACTAATGAAAAACTGTTTTTT; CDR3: CASSLTGAATNEKLFF
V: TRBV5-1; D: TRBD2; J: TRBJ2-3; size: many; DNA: TGCGCCAGCAGCGAGGGACTAGCGGGAGTGTCGGATACGCAGTATTTT; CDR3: CASSEGLAGVSDTQYF
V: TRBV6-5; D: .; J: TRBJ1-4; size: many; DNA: TGTGCCAGCCGAGGGTCAGCTAATGAAAAACTGTTTTTT; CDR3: CASRGSANEKLFF
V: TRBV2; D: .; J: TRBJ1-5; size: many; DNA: TGTGCCAGCAGTGCCCGGGGAAGGCCCCAGCATTTT; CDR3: CASSARGRPQHF
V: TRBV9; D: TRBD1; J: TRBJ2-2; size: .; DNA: TGTGCCAGCAGCGTAGATCATGGACAGGGTGTGACCGGGGAGCTGTTTTTT; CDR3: CASSVDHGQGVTGELFF
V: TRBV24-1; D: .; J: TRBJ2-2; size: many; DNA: TGTGCCACCAGTGACCCTACCGGGTATCCCGGGGAGCTGTTTTTT; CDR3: CATSDPTGYPGELFF
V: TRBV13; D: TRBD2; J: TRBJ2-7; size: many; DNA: TGTGCCAGCAGCCGTACCGGGACTAGCGGGACCTACGAGCAGTACTTC; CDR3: CASSRTGTSGTYEQYF
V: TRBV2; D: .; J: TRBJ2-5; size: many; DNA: TGTGCCAGCACCCTACTCCAAGAGACCCAGTACTTC; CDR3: CASTLLQETQYF
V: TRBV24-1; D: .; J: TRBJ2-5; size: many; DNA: TGTGCCACGTCAGGTGGCACAGAGACCCAGTACTTC; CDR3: CATSGGTETQYF
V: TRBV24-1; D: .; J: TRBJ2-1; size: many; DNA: TGTGCCACCAGTGATAGCCGGGTTCAAGATGACAATGAGCAGTTCTTC; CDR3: CATSDSRVQDDNEQFF
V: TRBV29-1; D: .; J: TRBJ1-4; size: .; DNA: TGCATCGCGGCACTAAATGAAAAACTGTTTTTT; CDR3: CIAALNEKLFF
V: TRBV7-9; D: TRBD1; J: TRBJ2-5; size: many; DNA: TGTGCCAGCAGCTCAAAAATCACTCGGGACAGCCAAGAGACCCAGTACTTC; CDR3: CASSSKITRDSQETQYF
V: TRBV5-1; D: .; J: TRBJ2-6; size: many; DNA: TGTGCCAGCAGCTTAGCAGGGGCCAACGTCCTGACTTTC; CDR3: CASSLAGANVLTF
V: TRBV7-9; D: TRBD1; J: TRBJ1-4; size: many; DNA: TGTGCCAGCAGCTTAGAGACAGGGGGCCGGGAAAAACTGTTTTTT; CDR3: CASSLETGGREKLFF
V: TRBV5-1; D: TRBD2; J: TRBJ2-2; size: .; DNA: TGCGCCAGCAGCACGCGGACTAGCGGGGGGACAAACACCGGGGAGCTGTCTTTT; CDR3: CASSTRTSGGTNTGELSF
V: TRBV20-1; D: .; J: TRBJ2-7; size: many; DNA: TGCAGTGCTAGTAACAGCGGAGCGTCCTACGAGCAGTACTTC; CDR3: CSASNSGASYEQYF
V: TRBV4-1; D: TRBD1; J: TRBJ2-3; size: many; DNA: TGCGCCAGCAGCCGTCGAAACTCCGGACAGGGCACAGATACGCAGTATTTT; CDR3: CASSRRNSGQGTDTQYF
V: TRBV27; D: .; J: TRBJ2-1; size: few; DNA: TGTGCCAGCAGTTTATCCGCGTTATCTTCCTACAATGAGCAGTTCTTC; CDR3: CASSLSALSSYNEQFF
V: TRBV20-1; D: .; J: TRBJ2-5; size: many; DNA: TGCAGTGCTCCGGGGGAGTATGAGACCCAGTACTTC; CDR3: CSAPGEYETQYF